The source of this TCR beta chain is a study of OX40 agonist ivuxolimab in advanced cancers. In the study overall: Partial responses were recorded for three patients, including one with hepatocellular carcinoma and two with cutaneous melanoma.

Per germline, CDR1 LGHNA and CDR2 YSLEER. V dropped 0 bases and J dropped 5; count of bases not matched to a gene: 10. The CDR3 spans 18 residues. The repertoire was sequenced with immunoSEQ multiplex PCR; TCRdb's copy has only in-frame clones and lacks some. This table has over 50,000 clones, around 92% appearing once. V usage is TRBV4-3 and J usage is TRBJ2-5, with 12 nucleotides matching TRBD2. Sequencing used CD4+ or CD8+ T cells sorted from blood, obtained in a trial of the OX40 agonist ivuxolimab. The receptor comes from an adult with an advanced solid tumor such as melanoma, head and neck, liver or kidney cancer. CDR3 residues: CASSQDWLAGGPGETQYF. In nucleotides, the CDR3 is TGCGCCAGCAGCCAAGATTGGCTAGCGGGAGGGCCGGGGGAGACCCAGTACTTC.